The rows below give T cell receptor beta chains drawn from one sample of a study of T cell responses to AZD1222 COVID-19 vaccine. Measured with immunoSEQ multiplex PCR; TCRdb has only the in-frame clones, and not every one. The sample lists 75,000 to 95,000 clones, 85% to 90% occurring once. This material consisted of peripheral blood, taken on day 0 of MenACWY control vaccination. The receptors here all came from an adult in good health. CDR3s include the opening cysteine and the closing phenylalanine or tryptophan. D genes are given only for firm matches. Clone size appears in some rows only: once, few, many, or a class for an expanded clone.

TRBJ2-5,-,TRBV7-2,-,CASSLIGGPETQYF,TGTGCCAGCAGCTTAATAGGGGGTCCAGAGACCCAGTACTTC
TRBJ1-2,-,TRBV20-1,-,CSAGHSYGYTF,TGCAGTGCTGGTCACAGCTATGGCTACACCTTC
TRBJ2-5,-,TRBV19,-,CASSIGGWSQETQYF,TGTGCCAGTAGTATAGGGGGTTGGTCCCAAGAGACCCAGTACTTC
TRBJ2-5,TRBD2,TRBV10-3,few,CAISDRSGVGETQYF,TGTGCCATCAGTGACCGTAGCGGGGTTGGGGAGACCCAGTACTTC
TRBJ2-7,TRBD2,TRBV5-6,once,CASSLKFWTSSRSSYEQYF,TGTGCCAGCAGCTTGAAGTTTTGGACTAGTTCCCGAAGCTCCTACGAGCAGTACTTC
TRBJ1-1,TRBD1,TRBV10-1,-,CAQRGRVNTEAFF,TGCGCCCAGAGGGGGCGGGTGAACACTGAAGCTTTCTTT
TRBJ2-7,TRBD1,TRBV6-5,-,CASRRKGQGYEQYF,TGTGCCAGCAGGAGAAAGGGACAGGGCTACGAGCAGTACTTC
TRBJ1-6,TRBD1,TRBV14,-,CASSYRGGNSPLHF,TGTGCCAGCAGCTACAGGGGGGGAAATTCACCCCTCCACTTT
TRBJ2-5,-,TRBV7-9,-,CASKPGKETQYF,TGTGCCAGCAAGCCCGGGAAAGAGACCCAGTACTTC
TRBJ2-7,TRBD1,TRBV11-3,-,CASSLRGDRGKDF,TGTGCCAGCAGCTTAAGGGGGGACAGGGGAAAAGACTTC
TRBJ2-1,-,TRBV19,-,CASSRSYNEQFF,TGTGCCAGTAGTAGATCCTACAATGAGCAGTTCTTC
TRBJ2-1,TRBD1,TRBV19,-,CASSISGTGDIRNEQFF,TGTGCCAGTAGTATATCAGGGACAGGGGATATTAGGAATGAGCAGTTCTTC
TRBJ2-1,TRBD2,TRBV7-9,-,CASSSDLAGEQFF,TGTGCCAGCAGCTCAGACTTAGCGGGTGAGCAGTTCTTC
TRBJ2-7,-,TRBV27,-,CASSFQGVSSYEQYF,TGTGCCAGCAGTTTCCAGGGTGTATCGTCCTACGAGCAGTACTTC
TRBJ1-2,-,TRBV5-8,-,CASSLGPQEYYGYTF,TGTGCCAGCAGCTTGGGCCCGCAGGAATACTATGGCTACACCTTC
TRBJ2-1,TRBD2,TRBV23-1,few,CASSQAALAGEYNEQFF,TGCGCCAGCAGTCAAGCGGCGCTAGCGGGGGAGTACAATGAGCAGTTCTTC
TRBJ2-3,TRBD2,TRBV7-3,-,CASSSGGYSDTQYF,TGTGCCAGCAGCTCGGGAGGCTACTCAGATACGCAGTATTTT
TRBJ2-3,TRBD1,TRBV10-1,few,CASTQGRDRNFTDTQYF,TGCGCCAGCACCCAGGGTAGGGACAGGAATTTCACAGATACGCAGTATTTT
TRBJ2-3,-,TRBV12-3/TRBV12-4,-,CASSSEVRTQYF,TGTGCCAGCAGTTCAGAGGTCCGTACGCAGTATTTT
TRBJ2-6,-,TRBV7-2,once,CASSQTNPPGANVLTF,TGTGCCAGCAGCCAAACGAACCCTCCTGGGGCCAACGTCCTGACTTTC
TRBJ2-2,-,TRBV19,-,CATWTATGELFF,TGTGCCACATGGACAGCCACCGGGGAGCTGTTTTTT
TRBJ1-3,-,TRBV7-2,-,CASSPQLTSGNTIYF,TGTGCCAGCAGCCCCCAGCTCACCTCTGGAAACACCATATATTTT
TRBJ1-3,-,TRBV6-5,once,CASSSRNGNTIYF,TGTGCCAGCAGTTCCCGGAATGGAAACACCATATATTTT
TRBJ2-2,TRBD2,TRBV19,once,CASTKGLAGITGELFF,TGTGCCAGTACCAAAGGACTAGCGGGTATCACCGGGGAGCTGTTTTTT
TRBJ2-7,TRBD2,TRBV4-3,few,CASSQGSGGSWQQYF,TGCGCCAGCAGCCAAGGAAGCGGGGGGTCCTGGCAGCAGTACTTC
TRBJ2-3,TRBD1,TRBV20-1,once,CSANRGDTQYF,TGCAGTGCCAACAGGGGAGATACGCAGTATTTT
TRBJ2-7,TRBD1,TRBV6-2/TRBV6-3,-,CASTPDRGNEQYF,TGTGCCAGCACCCCGGACAGGGGGAACGAGCAGTACTTC
TRBJ1-3,TRBD1,TRBV6-2/TRBV6-3,once,CASSYTGTASGNTIYF,TGTGCCAGCAGTTACACCGGGACAGCCTCTGGAAACACCATATATTTT
TRBJ1-3,TRBD1,TRBV4-1,-,CASSPMTGEGNTIYF,TGCGCCAGCAGCCCCATGACAGGGGAAGGAAACACCATATATTTT
TRBJ2-7,TRBD1,TRBV18,-,CASSFTGDEQYF,TGTGCCAGCTCTTTCACAGGGGACGAGCAGTACTTC
TRBJ2-1,-,TRBV28,-,CASSFTEQFF,TGTGCCAGCAGTTTCACAGAGCAGTTCTTC
TRBJ1-4,-,TRBV20-1,once,CSASVPLFAEKLFF,TGCAGTGCTAGTGTTCCCCTATTTGCCGAAAAACTGTTTTTT
TRBJ2-7,-,TRBV28,-,CASSFGQGSYEQYF,TGTGCCAGCAGTTTTGGCCAGGGAAGCTACGAGCAGTACTTC